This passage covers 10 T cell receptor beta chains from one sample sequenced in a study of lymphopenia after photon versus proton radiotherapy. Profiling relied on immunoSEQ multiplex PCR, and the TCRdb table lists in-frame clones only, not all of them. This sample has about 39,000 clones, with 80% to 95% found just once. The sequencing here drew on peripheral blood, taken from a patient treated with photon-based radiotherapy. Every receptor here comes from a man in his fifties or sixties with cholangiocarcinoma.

The CDR3 bases are TGTGCCAGCAGCCCTTCCTACGAGCAGTACTTC. Amino acids: CASSPSYEQYF. V usage is TRBV5-4 and J usage is TRBJ2-7; D gene ambiguous. The germline CDR1 and CDR2 sequences are SGHNT and YYREEE (reference sequence). V lost 4 bases, J lost 1 base, and 3 bases lay in between. The CDR3 totals 11 residues.

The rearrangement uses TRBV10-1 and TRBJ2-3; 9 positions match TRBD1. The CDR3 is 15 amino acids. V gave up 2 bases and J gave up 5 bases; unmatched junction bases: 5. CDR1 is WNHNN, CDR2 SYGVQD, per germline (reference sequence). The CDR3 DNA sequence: TGCGCCAGCAGTGAGCAACAGGGGGCCGGAGATACGCAGTATTTT. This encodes CASSEQQGAGDTQYF.

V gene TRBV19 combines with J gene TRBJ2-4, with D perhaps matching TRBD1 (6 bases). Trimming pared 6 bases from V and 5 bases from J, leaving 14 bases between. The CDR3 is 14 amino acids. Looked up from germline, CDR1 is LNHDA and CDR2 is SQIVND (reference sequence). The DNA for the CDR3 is TGTGCCAGTAGAAGAACCAGGGGAGAAAACATTCAGTACTTC. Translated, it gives CASRRTRGENIQYF.

The CDR3 spells CASSMGPLANYGYTF. For the CDR3, the DNA is TGTGCCAGTAGTATGGGACCGTTAGCTAACTATGGCTACACCTTC. The chain uses TRBV19 and TRBJ1-2; D perhaps matches TRBD1 (5 bases). V gave up 3 bases and J gave up 0 bases, with 11 bases separating them. This CDR3 is 15 amino acids long. Germline V gives CDR1 LNHDA, CDR2 SQIVND (reference sequence). The full variable domain, its missing parts supplied by reference TRBV19 and TRBJ1-2, is DGGITQSPKYLFRKEGQNVTLSCEQNLNHDAMYWYRQDPGQGLRLIYYSQIVNDFQKGDIAEGYSVSREKKESFPLTVTSAQKNPTAFYLCASSMGPLANYGYTFGSGTRLTVV.

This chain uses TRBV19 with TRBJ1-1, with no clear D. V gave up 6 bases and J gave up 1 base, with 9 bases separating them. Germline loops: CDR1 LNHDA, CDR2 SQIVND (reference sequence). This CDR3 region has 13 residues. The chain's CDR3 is CASRGYQNTEAFF. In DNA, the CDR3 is TGTGCCAGTAGGGGGTACCAGAACACTGAAGCTTTCTTT. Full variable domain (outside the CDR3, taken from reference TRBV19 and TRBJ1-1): DGGITQSPKYLFRKEGQNVTLSCEQNLNHDAMYWYRQDPGQGLRLIYYSQIVNDFQKGDIAEGYSVSREKKESFPLTVTSAQKNPTAFYLCASRGYQNTEAFFGQGTRLTVV.

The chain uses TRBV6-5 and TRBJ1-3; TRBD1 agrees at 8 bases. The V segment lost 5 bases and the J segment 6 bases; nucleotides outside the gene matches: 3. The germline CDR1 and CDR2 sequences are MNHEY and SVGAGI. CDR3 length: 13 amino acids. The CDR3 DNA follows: TGTGCCAGCAGTGACAGGGGCATAAACACCATATATTTT. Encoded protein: CASSDRGINTIYF.

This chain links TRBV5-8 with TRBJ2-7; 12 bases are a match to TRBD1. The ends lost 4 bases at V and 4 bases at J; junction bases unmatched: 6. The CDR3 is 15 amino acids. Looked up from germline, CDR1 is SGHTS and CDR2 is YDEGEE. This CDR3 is CASSPGTGGRYEQYF. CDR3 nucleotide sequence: TGTGCCAGCAGCCCCGGGACAGGGGGCCGATACGAGCAGTACTTC.

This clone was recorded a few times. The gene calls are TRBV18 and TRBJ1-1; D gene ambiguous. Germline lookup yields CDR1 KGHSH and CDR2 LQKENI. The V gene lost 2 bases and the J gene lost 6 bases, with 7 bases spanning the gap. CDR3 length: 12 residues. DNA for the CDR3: TGTGCCAGCTCACCAACGGCCTCTGAAGCTTTCTTT. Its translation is CASSPTASEAFF.

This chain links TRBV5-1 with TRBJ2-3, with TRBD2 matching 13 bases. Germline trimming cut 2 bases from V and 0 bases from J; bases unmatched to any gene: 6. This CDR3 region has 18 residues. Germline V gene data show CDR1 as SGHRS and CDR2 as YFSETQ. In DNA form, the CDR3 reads TGCGCCAGCAGCTTTACGTGGACTAGCGGGGGAAGCACAGATACGCAGTATTTT. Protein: CASSFTWTSGGSTDTQYF.

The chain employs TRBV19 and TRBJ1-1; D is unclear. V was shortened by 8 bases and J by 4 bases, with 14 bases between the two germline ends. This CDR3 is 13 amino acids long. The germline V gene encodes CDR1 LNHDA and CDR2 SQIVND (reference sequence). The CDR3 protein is CASGSDWSTEAFF. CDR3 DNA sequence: TGTGCCAGTGGATCGGACTGGAGCACTGAAGCTTTCTTT. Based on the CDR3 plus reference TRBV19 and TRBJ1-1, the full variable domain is DGGITQSPKYLFRKEGQNVTLSCEQNLNHDAMYWYRQDPGQGLRLIYYSQIVNDFQKGDIAEGYSVSREKKESFPLTVTSAQKNPTAFYLCASGSDWSTEAFFGQGTRLTVV.